A selection of T cell receptor beta chains follows, all from one sample in a study of blood T cell repertoires in COVID-19. Profiled with immunoSEQ multiplex PCR; TCRdb holds only in-frame clones, not every one. The sample lists about 150,000 clones, just under 85% seen once, with 2.5% to 3% in the top ten. Sample: peripheral blood. Receptors originate from a woman between 35 and 50 years old with active or convalescent COVID-19. The CDR3 runs from the conserved cysteine through the conserved F or W. A D gene is named only where the DNA matches it firmly. The size field is filled for only some rows; it gives once, few, many or a size class.

d_gene: TRBD1; j_gene: TRBJ2-7; len: 16; v_gene: TRBV19; abundance: .; CDR3aa: CASSPDPGGKAYEQYF; CDR3nt: TGTGCCAGTAGTCCCGATCCAGGGGGTAAGGCCTACGAGCAGTACTTC
d_gene: TRBD2; j_gene: TRBJ2-2; len: 18; v_gene: TRBV5-1; abundance: .; CDR3aa: CASSSELAGERDTGELFF; CDR3nt: TGCGCCAGCAGCTCGGAGTTAGCGGGAGAGCGGGACACCGGGGAGCTGTTTTTT
d_gene: .; j_gene: TRBJ2-2; len: 14; v_gene: TRBV5-1; abundance: .; CDR3aa: CASSLFRETGELFF; CDR3nt: TGCGCCAGCAGCTTGTTCCGCGAAACCGGGGAGCTGTTTTTT
d_gene: TRBD1; j_gene: TRBJ1-1; len: 12; v_gene: TRBV29-1; abundance: .; CDR3aa: CSAPQGESEAFF; CDR3nt: TGCAGCGCCCCACAGGGGGAGTCTGAAGCTTTCTTT
d_gene: TRBD2; j_gene: TRBJ2-7; len: 14; v_gene: TRBV6-5; abundance: .; CDR3aa: CASVWAREGREQYF; CDR3nt: TGTGCCAGCGTATGGGCGCGGGAGGGGCGCGAGCAGTACTTC
d_gene: .; j_gene: TRBJ2-2; len: 14; v_gene: TRBV2; abundance: .; CDR3aa: CASSGVGGTGELFF; CDR3nt: TGTGCCAGCAGTGGGGTCGGGGGCACCGGGGAGCTGTTTTTT
d_gene: TRBD2; j_gene: TRBJ2-2; len: 15; v_gene: TRBV29-1; abundance: .; CDR3aa: CSAIESGGITGELFF; CDR3nt: TGCAGCGCGATTGAGTCGGGGGGGATCACCGGGGAGCTGTTTTTT
d_gene: .; j_gene: TRBJ1-3; len: 17; v_gene: TRBV19; abundance: .; CDR3aa: CASSPQGRGFTGNTIYF; CDR3nt: TGTGCCAGTAGCCCACAGGGTCGCGGGTTCACTGGAAACACCATATATTTT
d_gene: TRBD2; j_gene: TRBJ2-1; len: 16; v_gene: TRBV6-4; abundance: .; CDR3aa: CASSETSGVTYNEQFF; CDR3nt: TGTGCCAGCAGTGAGACTAGCGGGGTTACCTACAATGAGCAGTTCTTC
d_gene: TRBD1; j_gene: TRBJ2-7; len: 13; v_gene: TRBV5-4; abundance: .; CDR3aa: CASSQGQPYEQYF; CDR3nt: TGTGCCAGCAGCCAGGGACAGCCCTACGAGCAGTACTTC
d_gene: .; j_gene: TRBJ1-1; len: 12; v_gene: TRBV30; abundance: .; CDR3aa: CASNRGYTEAFF; CDR3nt: TGTGCCTCTAATAGGGGTTACACTGAAGCTTTCTTT
d_gene: .; j_gene: TRBJ1-1; len: 15; v_gene: TRBV5-1; abundance: .; CDR3aa: CASSLVFTGESEAFF; CDR3nt: TGCGCCAGCAGCTTGGTATTTACGGGGGAATCTGAAGCTTTCTTT
d_gene: .; j_gene: TRBJ2-1; len: 14; v_gene: TRBV7-2; abundance: once; CDR3aa: CASSLRGGYNEQFF; CDR3nt: TGTGCCAGCAGCTTGAGGGGGGGATACAATGAGCAGTTCTTC
d_gene: TRBD2; j_gene: TRBJ2-7; len: 15; v_gene: TRBV24-1; abundance: .; CDR3aa: CATSEGTSGRSKQYF; CDR3nt: TGTGCCACCAGTGAAGGGACTAGCGGGAGGAGTAAGCAGTACTTC
d_gene: TRBD2; j_gene: TRBJ2-7; len: 16; v_gene: TRBV27; abundance: once; CDR3aa: CASSRGGRTSSYEQYF; CDR3nt: TGTGCCAGCTCGCGGGGGGGGCGGACCAGCTCCTACGAGCAGTACTTC
d_gene: .; j_gene: TRBJ1-1; len: 14; v_gene: TRBV28; abundance: .; CDR3aa: CASSFPGGRTEAFF; CDR3nt: TGTGCCAGCAGTTTTCCGGGGGGACGAACTGAAGCTTTCTTT
d_gene: .; j_gene: TRBJ1-2; len: 16; v_gene: TRBV4-2; abundance: .; CDR3aa: CASSQDRPDNLYGYTF; CDR3nt: TGTGCCAGCAGCCAAGATCGCCCCGACAACCTCTATGGCTACACCTTC
d_gene: .; j_gene: TRBJ2-4; len: 15; v_gene: TRBV6-4; abundance: .; CDR3aa: CASRTCLLAKNIQYF; CDR3nt: TGTGCCAGCAGAACCTGCCTACTAGCCAAAAACATTCAGTACTTC
d_gene: .; j_gene: TRBJ2-1; len: 14; v_gene: TRBV9; abundance: .; CDR3aa: CASSVATVDNEQFF; CDR3nt: TGTGCCAGCAGCGTAGCAACAGTGGACAATGAGCAGTTCTTC
d_gene: .; j_gene: TRBJ1-5; len: 18; v_gene: TRBV21-1; abundance: .; CDR3aa: CASSKQSPGRRVNQPQHF; CDR3nt: TGTGCCAGCAGCAAACAAAGTCCAGGTAGGAGGGTCAATCAGCCCCAGCATTTT
d_gene: TRBD1; j_gene: TRBJ1-2; len: 15; v_gene: TRBV7-2; abundance: once; CDR3aa: CASSQQGGLGYGYTF; CDR3nt: TGTGCCAGCAGCCAACAGGGGGGACTCGGGTATGGCTACACCTTC
d_gene: TRBD1; j_gene: TRBJ1-5; len: 16; v_gene: TRBV19; abundance: .; CDR3aa: CASSIGTGYSNQPQHF; CDR3nt: TGTGCCAGTAGTATCGGGACAGGTTATAGCAATCAGCCCCAGCATTTT
d_gene: .; j_gene: TRBJ1-6; len: 18; v_gene: TRBV18; abundance: once; CDR3aa: CASSPSVLTGSYNSPLHF; CDR3nt: TGTGCCAGCTCACCAAGTGTCTTGACAGGCTCCTATAATTCACCCCTCCACTTT
d_gene: TRBD1; j_gene: TRBJ1-2; len: 15; v_gene: TRBV7-2; abundance: .; CDR3aa: CASSLGDRVNYGYTF; CDR3nt: TGTGCCAGCAGCTTAGGGGACAGGGTTAACTATGGCTACACCTTC
d_gene: .; j_gene: TRBJ2-1; len: 15; v_gene: TRBV2; abundance: .; CDR3aa: CASSEEFSGNNEQFF; CDR3nt: TGTGCCAGCAGTGAAGAGTTTAGCGGCAACAATGAGCAGTTCTTC
d_gene: .; j_gene: TRBJ1-1; len: 12; v_gene: TRBV7-2; abundance: .; CDR3aa: CASRDWYTEAFF; CDR3nt: TGTGCCAGCAGGGACTGGTACACTGAAGCTTTCTTT
d_gene: .; j_gene: TRBJ1-6; len: 14; v_gene: TRBV28; abundance: .; CDR3aa: CASSLPRLNSPLHF; CDR3nt: TGTGCCAGCAGTCTCCCGCGCCTTAATTCACCCCTCCACTTT
d_gene: TRBD2; j_gene: TRBJ2-3; len: 17; v_gene: TRBV7-2; abundance: .; CDR3aa: CASSLLRTSGRADTQYF; CDR3nt: TGTGCCAGCAGCCTCCTTCGGACTAGCGGGAGAGCAGATACGCAGTATTTT
d_gene: .; j_gene: TRBJ2-6; len: 15; v_gene: TRBV24-1; abundance: .; CDR3aa: CATSEAGSGANVLTF; CDR3nt: TGTGCCACCAGTGAGGCCGGGTCTGGGGCCAACGTCCTGACTTTC
d_gene: TRBD1; j_gene: TRBJ1-3; len: 14; v_gene: TRBV18; abundance: .; CDR3aa: CASSPPGQGNTIYF; CDR3nt: TGTGCCAGCTCACCACCGGGACAGGGAAACACCATATATTTT
d_gene: .; j_gene: TRBJ1-2; len: 13; v_gene: TRBV9; abundance: .; CDR3aa: CASSDAPGGGYTF; CDR3nt: TGTGCCAGCAGCGATGCCCCTGGGGGCGGCTACACCTTC
d_gene: TRBD1; j_gene: TRBJ1-6; len: 16; v_gene: TRBV4-3; abundance: .; CDR3aa: CASSQGRDRPNSPLHF; CDR3nt: TGCGCCAGCAGCCAAGGACGGGACAGGCCAAATTCACCCCTCCACTTT
d_gene: .; j_gene: TRBJ1-1; len: 14; v_gene: TRBV5-1; abundance: few; CDR3aa: CASSLEQVRTEAFF; CDR3nt: TGCGCCAGCAGCTTGGAACAGGTGAGGACTGAAGCTTTCTTT
d_gene: TRBD1; j_gene: TRBJ1-6; len: 17; v_gene: TRBV19; abundance: .; CDR3aa: CASSIRGQGASNSPLHF; CDR3nt: TGTGCCAGTAGTATAAGAGGACAGGGGGCCTCGAATTCACCCCTCCACTTT
d_gene: TRBD2; j_gene: TRBJ2-3; len: 16; v_gene: TRBV3-1/TRBV3-2; abundance: .; CDR3aa: CASSPSSGGSTDTQYF; CDR3nt: TGTGCCAGCAGCCCGAGTAGCGGGGGCAGCACAGATACGCAGTATTTT
d_gene: TRBD1; j_gene: TRBJ2-7; len: 15; v_gene: TRBV11-2; abundance: .; CDR3aa: CASSLDWTGPYEQYF; CDR3nt: TGTGCCAGCAGCTTAGATTGGACAGGACCCTACGAGCAGTACTTC
d_gene: TRBD1; j_gene: TRBJ2-5; len: 14; v_gene: TRBV19; abundance: .; CDR3aa: CASALPDRKKTQYF; CDR3nt: TGTGCCAGTGCCCTACCGGACAGGAAGAAGACCCAGTACTTC
d_gene: TRBD1; j_gene: TRBJ2-1; len: 15; v_gene: TRBV2; abundance: .; CDR3aa: CASSSDRASYNEQFF; CDR3nt: TGTGCCAGCAGTTCCGACAGGGCCTCCTACAATGAGCAGTTCTTC
d_gene: TRBD2; j_gene: TRBJ2-7; len: 18; v_gene: TRBV7-2; abundance: .; CDR3aa: CASSLSGRGGSIIYEQYF; CDR3nt: TGTGCCAGCAGCTTGTCAGGGAGGGGAGGTAGCATTATCTACGAGCAGTACTTC
d_gene: .; j_gene: TRBJ1-1; len: 15; v_gene: TRBV5-1; abundance: .; CDR3aa: CASSREAVGNTEAFF; CDR3nt: TGCGCCAGCAGCCGGGAGGCAGTAGGGAACACTGAAGCTTTCTTT
d_gene: TRBD1; j_gene: TRBJ1-5; len: 17; v_gene: TRBV28; abundance: once; CDR3aa: CASRSFGDRGNNQPQHF; CDR3nt: TGTGCCAGCAGGAGTTTCGGGGACAGGGGAAACAATCAGCCCCAGCATTTT
d_gene: TRBD1; j_gene: TRBJ2-7; len: 17; v_gene: TRBV24-1; abundance: .; CDR3aa: CATSGSPGQGAGYEQYF; CDR3nt: TGTGCCACCAGTGGGTCCCCGGGACAGGGGGCGGGTTACGAGCAGTACTTC
d_gene: TRBD2; j_gene: TRBJ2-1; len: 19; v_gene: TRBV18; abundance: .; CDR3aa: CASSPGTSGRVDDYNEQFF; CDR3nt: TGTGCCAGCTCACCCGGGACTAGCGGGAGGGTGGACGATTACAATGAGCAGTTCTTC
d_gene: .; j_gene: TRBJ2-4; len: 13; v_gene: TRBV10-2; abundance: .; CDR3aa: CASRDRAKNIQYF; CDR3nt: TGCGCCAGCAGGGACAGAGCCAAAAACATTCAGTACTTC
d_gene: TRBD1; j_gene: TRBJ1-2; len: 15; v_gene: TRBV6-2/TRBV6-3; abundance: few; CDR3aa: CASSSYGQGSYGYTF; CDR3nt: TGTGCCAGCAGCTCATACGGACAGGGCTCCTATGGCTACACCTTC
d_gene: TRBD1; j_gene: TRBJ1-2; len: 16; v_gene: TRBV19; abundance: .; CDR3aa: CASSRNGQGANYGYTF; CDR3nt: TGTGCCAGTAGCCGGAACGGACAGGGCGCTAACTATGGCTACACCTTC
d_gene: .; j_gene: TRBJ1-2; len: 13; v_gene: TRBV5-8; abundance: .; CDR3aa: CASSLAAVQSYTF; CDR3nt: TGTGCCAGCAGCTTGGCCGCGGTGCAAAGCTACACCTTC
d_gene: TRBD1; j_gene: TRBJ1-1; len: 15; v_gene: TRBV24-1; abundance: .; CDR3aa: CATSDTDRGSAEAFF; CDR3nt: TGTGCCACCAGTGATACAGACAGGGGAAGTGCTGAAGCTTTCTTT
d_gene: .; j_gene: TRBJ1-2; len: 16; v_gene: TRBV28; abundance: .; CDR3aa: CASGQVGALVDYGYTF; CDR3nt: TGTGCCAGCGGCCAGGTGGGGGCCCTGGTAGACTATGGCTACACCTTC
d_gene: .; j_gene: TRBJ1-5; len: 12; v_gene: TRBV2; abundance: .; CDR3aa: CASRKTSQPQHF; CDR3nt: TGTGCCAGCAGGAAAACGAGCCAGCCCCAGCATTTT
d_gene: TRBD1; j_gene: TRBJ2-3; len: 12; v_gene: TRBV29-1; abundance: .; CDR3aa: CSGGQPTDTQYF; CDR3nt: TGCAGCGGGGGACAGCCCACAGATACGCAGTATTTT
d_gene: .; j_gene: TRBJ1-6; len: 13; v_gene: TRBV28; abundance: few; CDR3aa: CASSLGQVLPLHF; CDR3nt: TGTGCCAGCAGTTTAGGTCAGGTTTTACCCCTCCACTTT
d_gene: TRBD2; j_gene: TRBJ2-1; len: 17; v_gene: TRBV19; abundance: .; CDR3aa: CASTTSVTGGVYNEQFF; CDR3nt: TGTGCCAGTACCACTAGCGTCACGGGAGGGGTCTACAATGAGCAGTTCTTC
d_gene: TRBD2; j_gene: TRBJ2-3; len: 19; v_gene: TRBV5-1; abundance: .; CDR3aa: CASSSPATSGALNTDTQYF; CDR3nt: TGCGCCAGCAGCTCCCCAGCGACTAGCGGGGCCCTCAACACAGATACGCAGTATTTT
d_gene: TRBD1; j_gene: TRBJ1-3; len: 15; v_gene: TRBV9; abundance: .; CDR3aa: CASSPGQGEYYTIYF; CDR3nt: TGTGCCAGCAGTCCGGGACAGGGGGAGTATTACACCATATATTTT